This T cell receptor (beta chain) was sequenced in a study of CD8+ T cells in alopecia areata. At the level of the study: Oral tofacitinib (5 to 10 mg twice daily) was administered to treated patients. Study-level points and caveats: Throughout tofacitinib, many expanded lesional clones continued to persist in scalp and blood.

The germline gives CDR1 WSHSY, CDR2 SAAADI. This CDR3 has 13 residues. Trimming pared 4 bases from V and 3 bases from J, leaving 9 bases between. Treatment denoted: oral pan-JAK inhibitor, 5-10 mg twice daily. Researchers took lesional scalp punch biopsies and peripheral blood from people who were alopecia areata patients. Extraction and reverse transcription of RNA yielded cDNA as the sequencing template. Generated by immunoSEQ multiplex PCR, the TCRdb table keeps only in-frame clones and is missing some. The sample lists around 13,000 clones; 68% were seen once. Remarks on this clone: As yet, its antigen is unknown.

This chain links TRBV10-2 with TRBJ1-1; D unresolved. Sequencing used skin, obtained at week 4, from a patient treated with tofacitinib. This sequence originates from a human donor with alopecia areata. The DNA of the CDR3 is TGCGCCAGCAGTGTCTCAGACGACACTGAAGCTTTCTTT. Translation: CASSVSDDTEAFF.